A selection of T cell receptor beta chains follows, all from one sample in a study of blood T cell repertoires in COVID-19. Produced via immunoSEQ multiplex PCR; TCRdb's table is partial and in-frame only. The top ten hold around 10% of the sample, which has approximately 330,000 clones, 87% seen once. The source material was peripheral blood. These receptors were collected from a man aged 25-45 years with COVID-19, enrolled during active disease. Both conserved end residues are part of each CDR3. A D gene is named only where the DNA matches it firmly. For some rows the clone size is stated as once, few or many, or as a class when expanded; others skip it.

CDR3 protein: CASQIGQGRYGYTF; CDR3 DNA: TGTGCCAGCCAAATTGGACAGGGTCGATATGGCTACACCTTC; V gene: TRBV19; J gene: TRBJ1-2; clone size: .; D gene: TRBD1
CDR3 protein: CSVFSEMWSEGYGYTF; CDR3 DNA: TGCAGCGTTTTTTCCGAGATGTGGTCCGAGGGCTATGGCTACACCTTC; V gene: TRBV29-1; J gene: TRBJ1-2; clone size: .; D gene: .
CDR3 protein: CASSFKRGASTDTQYF; CDR3 DNA: TGTGCCAGCAGCTTCAAGCGGGGGGCAAGCACAGATACGCAGTATTTT; V gene: TRBV7-3; J gene: TRBJ2-3; clone size: .; D gene: TRBD2
CDR3 protein: CASSPGTSGVSSYNEQFF; CDR3 DNA: TGTGCCAGCAGTCCCGGGACTAGCGGGGTGAGCTCCTACAATGAGCAGTTCTTC; V gene: TRBV6-6; J gene: TRBJ2-1; clone size: once; D gene: TRBD2
CDR3 protein: CASSYLRGRNQPQHF; CDR3 DNA: TGTGCCAGCAGTTACCTCAGGGGGCGGAATCAGCCCCAGCATTTT; V gene: TRBV6-5; J gene: TRBJ1-5; clone size: .; D gene: TRBD1
CDR3 protein: CASSPPGLASHEQYF; CDR3 DNA: TGTGCCAGCTCACCACCGGGACTAGCGTCCCACGAGCAGTACTTC; V gene: TRBV18; J gene: TRBJ2-7; clone size: .; D gene: TRBD2
CDR3 protein: CASSSGQGDTEAFF; CDR3 DNA: TGTGCCAGCAGTTCTGGGCAGGGGGACACTGAAGCTTTCTTT; V gene: TRBV28; J gene: TRBJ1-1; clone size: .; D gene: TRBD1
CDR3 protein: CASSPGQGFVEQFF; CDR3 DNA: TGTGCCAGTAGTCCGGGACAGGGATTTGTTGAGCAGTTCTTC; V gene: TRBV19; J gene: TRBJ2-1; clone size: .; D gene: TRBD1
CDR3 protein: CASSQVGNGWAFF; CDR3 DNA: TGCGCCAGCAGCCAAGTCGGTAATGGTTGGGCTTTCTTT; V gene: TRBV4-1; J gene: TRBJ1-1; clone size: .; D gene: .
CDR3 protein: CASSSSTGVGGYTF; CDR3 DNA: TGTGCCAGCAGTTCGAGTACAGGGGTGGGCGGCTACACCTTC; V gene: TRBV28; J gene: TRBJ1-2; clone size: .; D gene: TRBD1
CDR3 protein: CASSYDRGNQPQHF; CDR3 DNA: TGTGCCAGCAGCTACGACAGGGGCAATCAGCCCCAGCATTTT; V gene: TRBV5-5; J gene: TRBJ1-5; clone size: .; D gene: TRBD1
CDR3 protein: CASSPEEGTYNEQFF; CDR3 DNA: TGTGCCAGCAGCCCGGAGGAGGGCACCTACAATGAGCAGTTCTTC; V gene: TRBV7-9; J gene: TRBJ2-1; clone size: few; D gene: .
CDR3 protein: CASSLGAGGPQETQYF; CDR3 DNA: TGTGCCAGCAGCTTAGGGGCAGGGGGGCCCCAAGAGACCCAGTACTTC; V gene: TRBV7-3; J gene: TRBJ2-5; clone size: .; D gene: .
CDR3 protein: CASSPREGRGDTQYF; CDR3 DNA: TGTGCCAGCAGCCCGCGGGAGGGCCGCGGAGATACGCAGTATTTT; V gene: TRBV3-1/TRBV3-2; J gene: TRBJ2-3; clone size: .; D gene: TRBD2
CDR3 protein: CASSLLLGQGGADTQYF; CDR3 DNA: TGCGCCAGCAGCTTGCTCCTCGGACAGGGGGGTGCAGATACGCAGTATTTT; V gene: TRBV5-1; J gene: TRBJ2-3; clone size: .; D gene: TRBD1
CDR3 protein: CASSLSGFRPRVDEQFF; CDR3 DNA: TGCGCCAGCAGCTTGTCGGGTTTCCGCCCCAGGGTGGATGAGCAGTTCTTC; V gene: TRBV5-1; J gene: TRBJ2-1; clone size: .; D gene: .
CDR3 protein: CASSQDWQGTYEQYF; CDR3 DNA: TGCGCCAGCAGCCAAGATTGGCAGGGGACCTACGAGCAGTACTTC; V gene: TRBV4-3; J gene: TRBJ2-7; clone size: .; D gene: .
CDR3 protein: CASSHRDRGNTGELFF; CDR3 DNA: TGTGCCAGCAGCCATCGGGACAGGGGAAACACCGGGGAGCTGTTTTTT; V gene: TRBV4-2; J gene: TRBJ2-2; clone size: .; D gene: TRBD1
CDR3 protein: CASSLRPRGARLNTEAFF; CDR3 DNA: TGTGCCAGCAGCCTCCGCCCGCGGGGGGCGCGGTTGAACACTGAAGCTTTCTTT; V gene: TRBV7-8; J gene: TRBJ1-1; clone size: .; D gene: .
CDR3 protein: CASSPTDSYEQYF; CDR3 DNA: TGTGCCAGCAGTCCCACGGACAGCTACGAGCAGTACTTC; V gene: TRBV27; J gene: TRBJ2-7; clone size: few; D gene: .
CDR3 protein: CASSAGQGALYEQYF; CDR3 DNA: TGTGCCAGCAGCGCGGGACAGGGGGCCCTCTACGAGCAGTACTTC; V gene: TRBV7-9; J gene: TRBJ2-7; clone size: .; D gene: TRBD1
CDR3 protein: CASRGTRGNQPQHF; CDR3 DNA: TGTGCCAGCAGGGGGACTCGGGGCAATCAGCCCCAGCATTTT; V gene: TRBV28; J gene: TRBJ1-5; clone size: .; D gene: .
CDR3 protein: CASSQGPSRQNQPQHF; CDR3 DNA: TGTGCCAGCAGCCAAGGTCCGAGCAGGCAGAATCAGCCCCAGCATTTT; V gene: TRBV3-1/TRBV3-2; J gene: TRBJ1-5; clone size: .; D gene: .
CDR3 protein: CASSIDLAGNGYTF; CDR3 DNA: TGTGCCAGTAGTATAGATCTGGCAGGGAATGGCTACACCTTC; V gene: TRBV19; J gene: TRBJ1-2; clone size: .; D gene: .
CDR3 protein: CASRTGATNEKLFF; CDR3 DNA: TGTGCCAGCAGGACAGGGGCAACTAATGAAAAACTGTTTTTT; V gene: TRBV28; J gene: TRBJ1-4; clone size: .; D gene: TRBD1
CDR3 protein: CASSSGRFISGANVLTF; CDR3 DNA: TGTGCCAGCTCTTCCGGCAGGTTCATCTCTGGGGCCAACGTCTTGACTTTC; V gene: TRBV5-8; J gene: TRBJ2-6; clone size: once; D gene: .
CDR3 protein: CASSQTSGSTDTQYF; CDR3 DNA: TGCGCCAGCAGCCAAACTAGCGGGAGCACAGATACGCAGTATTTT; V gene: TRBV4-3; J gene: TRBJ2-3; clone size: .; D gene: TRBD2
CDR3 protein: CASSERPGTNYGYTF; CDR3 DNA: TGTGCCAGCAGTGAACGGCCCGGGACTAACTATGGCTACACCTTC; V gene: TRBV6-1; J gene: TRBJ1-2; clone size: .; D gene: .
CDR3 protein: CASSFGGAATYEQYF; CDR3 DNA: TGTGCCAGCAGCTTCGGGGGTGCGGCTACCTACGAGCAGTACTTC; V gene: TRBV5-6; J gene: TRBJ2-7; clone size: .; D gene: .